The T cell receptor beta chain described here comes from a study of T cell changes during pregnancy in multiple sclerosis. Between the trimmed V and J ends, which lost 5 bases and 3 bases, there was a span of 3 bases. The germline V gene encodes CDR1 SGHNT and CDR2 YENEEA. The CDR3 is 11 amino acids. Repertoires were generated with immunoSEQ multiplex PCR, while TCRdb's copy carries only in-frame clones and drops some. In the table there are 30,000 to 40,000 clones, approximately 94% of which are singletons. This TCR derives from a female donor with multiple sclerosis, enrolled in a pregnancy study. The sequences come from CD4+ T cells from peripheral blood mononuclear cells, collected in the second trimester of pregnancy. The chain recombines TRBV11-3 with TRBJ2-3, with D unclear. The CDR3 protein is CASSRTDTQYF. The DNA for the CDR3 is TGTGCCAGCAGCCGGACAGATACGCAGTATTTT.